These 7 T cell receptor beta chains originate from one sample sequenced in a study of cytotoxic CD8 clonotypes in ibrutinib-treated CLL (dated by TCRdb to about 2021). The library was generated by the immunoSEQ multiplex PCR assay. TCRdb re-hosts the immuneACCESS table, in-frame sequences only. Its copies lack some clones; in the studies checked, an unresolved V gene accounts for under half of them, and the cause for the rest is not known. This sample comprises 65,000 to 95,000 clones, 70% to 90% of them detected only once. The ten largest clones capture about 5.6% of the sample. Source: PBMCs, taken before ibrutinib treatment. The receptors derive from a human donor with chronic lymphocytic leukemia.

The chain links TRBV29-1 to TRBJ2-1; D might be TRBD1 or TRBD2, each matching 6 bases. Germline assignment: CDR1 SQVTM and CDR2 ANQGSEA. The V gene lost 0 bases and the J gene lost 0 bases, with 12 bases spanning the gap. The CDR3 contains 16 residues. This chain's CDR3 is CSVEDPGASSYNEQFF. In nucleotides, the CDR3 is TGCAGCGTTGAAGACCCGGGGGCGAGCTCCTACAATGAGCAGTTCTTC.

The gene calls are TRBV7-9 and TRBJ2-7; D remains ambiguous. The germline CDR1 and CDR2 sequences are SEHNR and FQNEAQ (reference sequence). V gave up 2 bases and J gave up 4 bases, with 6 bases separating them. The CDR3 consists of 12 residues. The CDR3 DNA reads TGTGCCAGCAGCTTAAACACGTACGAGCAGTACTTC. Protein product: CASSLNTYEQYF.

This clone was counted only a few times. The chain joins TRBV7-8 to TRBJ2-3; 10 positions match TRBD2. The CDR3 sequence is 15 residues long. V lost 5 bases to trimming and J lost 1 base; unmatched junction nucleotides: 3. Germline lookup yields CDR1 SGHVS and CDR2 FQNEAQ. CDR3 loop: CASSGGTSGTDTQYF. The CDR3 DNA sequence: TGTGCCAGCAGCGGGGGGACTAGCGGCACAGATACGCAGTATTTT.

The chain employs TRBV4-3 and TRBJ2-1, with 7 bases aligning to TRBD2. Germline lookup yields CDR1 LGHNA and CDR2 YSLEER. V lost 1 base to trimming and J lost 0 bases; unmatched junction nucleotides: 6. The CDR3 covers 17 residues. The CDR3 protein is CASSQGTGTNSYNEQFF. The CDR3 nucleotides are TGCGCCAGCAGCCAAGGAACCGGGACTAACTCCTACAATGAGCAGTTCTTC.

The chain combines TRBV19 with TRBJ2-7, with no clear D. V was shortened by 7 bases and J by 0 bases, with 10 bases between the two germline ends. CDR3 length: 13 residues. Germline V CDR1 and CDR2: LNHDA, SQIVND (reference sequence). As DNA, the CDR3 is TGTGCCAGTAAAGACTGGAGCTCCTACGAGCAGTACTTC. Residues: CASKDWSSYEQYF.

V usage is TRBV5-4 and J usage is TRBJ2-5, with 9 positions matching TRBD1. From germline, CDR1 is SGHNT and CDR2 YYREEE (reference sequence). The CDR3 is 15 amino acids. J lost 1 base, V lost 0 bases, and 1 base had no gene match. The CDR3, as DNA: TGTGCCAGCAGCTTGGGGGGACAGGGCCAAGAGACCCAGTACTTC. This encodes CASSLGGQGQETQYF. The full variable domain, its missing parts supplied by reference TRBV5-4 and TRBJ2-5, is ETGVTQSPTHLIKTRGQQVTLRCSSQSGHNTVSWYQQALGQGPQFIFQYYREEENGRGNFPPRFSGLQFPNYSSELNVNALELDDSALYLCASSLGGQGQETQYFGPGTRLLVL.

CDR3 bases: TGTGCCAGCAGCGAGAACAGGGCCGGGGCCAACGTCCTGACTTTC. It yields the protein CASSENRAGANVLTF. This chain uses TRBV7-2 with TRBJ2-6; possible D gene TRBD1, 6 bases. Germline loops: CDR1 SGHTA, CDR2 FQGNSA. The germline V and J ends were trimmed by 5 bases and 4 bases, with 12 bases remaining between them. The CDR3 is 15 amino acids.